The 27 T cell receptor beta chains given below trace back to one sample, sequenced in a study of shared clonotypes between healthy human individuals. Some clones are missing from TCRdb's copy, which holds only in-frame ones; the method was immunoSEQ multiplex PCR. The sample lists around 690,000 clones, roughly 87% seen once, with 34% in the top ten. Specimen: memory CD8+ T cells from PBMCs. As to subset: CD45RO+ cells pooled with CCR7-negative TemRA cells. These receptors all stem from a man aged 18 to 30 in good health. Some clones in this sample may be carry-over from other donors' samples.

The CDR3 DNA follows: TGTGCCAGCAGTTACGCGGAGAGCTCCTACGAGCAGTACTTC. It codes for CASSYAESSYEQYF. The rearrangement links TRBV6-6 to TRBJ2-7; D not resolved. The V and J ends lost 2 bases and 0 bases respectively, with 8 bases between them. The CDR3 is made up of 14 amino acids. The germline CDR1 and CDR2 sequences are MNHNY and SVGAGI (reference sequence).

The CDR3 region is CASSQEPTDTQYF. As DNA, the CDR3 is TGTGCCAGCAGCCAAGAGCCCACAGATACGCAGTATTTT. The chain joins TRBV4-2 to TRBJ2-3; the D is unclear. Trimming cost V 0 bases and J 2 bases, with 3 bases left between them. The CDR3 extends over 13 amino acids. Germline V CDR1 and CDR2: LGHNA, YNFKEQ.

The V gene is TRBV5-1, the J gene TRBJ2-7; possible D gene TRBD2, 7 bases. Germline CDR1 and CDR2: SGHRS and YFSETQ. The V end lost 3 bases, the J end lost 5 bases, and 21 bases lay between the germline ends. The CDR3 loop spans 16 amino acids. In DNA, the CDR3 is TGCGCCAGCAGCTCCGCCGGCGGGTGGGGGGGCGACGAGCAGTACTTC. This translates into CASSSAGGWGGDEQYF.

The rearrangement joins TRBV6-6 to TRBJ1-1; D might be TRBD1 (5 bases). Germline CDR1 reads MNHNY; CDR2 reads SVGAGI (reference sequence). CDR3 length: 13 residues. V dropped 8 bases and J dropped 7 bases, with 17 bases sitting between them. The chain's CDR3 is CASRDSREIEAFF. The CDR3 coding sequence is TGTGCCAGCCGGGACTCGAGGGAAATTGAAGCTTTCTTT.

The rearrangement uses TRBV9 and TRBJ2-2; 12 nucleotides match TRBD2. Germline loops: CDR1 SGDLS, CDR2 YYNGEE. The CDR3 runs to 18 residues. V dropped 2 bases and J dropped 3; count of bases not matched to a gene: 8. The CDR3 DNA sequence: TGTGCCAGCAGCGTCAAGGGGACTAGCGGGCTTTACACCGGGGAGCTGTTTTTT. Its protein product is CASSVKGTSGLYTGELFF.

The CDR3 nucleotides read TGTGCCAGCAGCCCATGGGGACTAGCGGGGGATACGCAGTATTTT. It translates to CASSPWGLAGDTQYF. V gene TRBV7-3 combines with J gene TRBJ2-3; TRBD2 matches 13 bases. CDR1 SGHTA and CDR2 FQGTGA come from the germline V gene. Trimming cost V 5 bases and J 6 bases; bases outside gene matches: 5. CDR3 length: 15 residues.

This clone is medium-sized (0.01 to 0.1%) within its sample. Other DNA variants within this sample encode the same CDR3. This chain links TRBV7-9 with TRBJ2-1; unclear D gene. The V end lost 7 bases, the J end lost 4 bases, and 20 bases lay between the germline ends. Germline CDR1 and CDR2: SEHNR and FQNEAQ (reference sequence). The CDR3 contains 16 residues. The CDR3 DNA is TGTGCCAGCAACCGATCGAACGAAGTCCTTTACAATGAGCAGTTCTTC. Translating gives CASNRSNEVLYNEQFF.

The rearrangement joins TRBV2 to TRBJ1-2; 9 nucleotides match TRBD1. V lost 4 bases and J lost 0; bases outside the gene matches: 12. The germline CDR1 and CDR2 sequences are SNHLY and FYNNEI. The CDR3 length is 18 residues. CDR3 residues: CASSARDRVSPTNYGYTF. The CDR3, as DNA: TGTGCCAGCAGTGCCCGGGACAGGGTTTCCCCGACTAACTATGGCTACACCTTC.

V usage is TRBV4-3 and J usage is TRBJ1-3; a possible D gene is TRBD1 (5 bases). Germline CDR1 LGHNA, CDR2 YSLEER. This CDR3 is 18 amino acids long. V shed 3 bases and J shed 3 bases, with 21 bases lying between them. In DNA, the CDR3 is TGCGCCAGCAGCCATCCCCCGCACGACGGGGCGTATGGAAACACCATATATTTT. Translating gives CASSHPPHDGAYGNTIYF.

This sequence joins TRBV19 and TRBJ2-2; unclear D gene. V lost 1 base and J lost 0, with 3 bases in between. CDR1 is LNHDA, CDR2 SQIVND, per germline (reference sequence). CDR3 length equals 14 residues. Here the CDR3 DNA reads TGTGCCAGTAGTATAGGCCCGAACACCGGGGAGCTGTTTTTT. It specifies CASSIGPNTGELFF.

This clone was recorded only once. The chain has TRBV4-3 and TRBJ2-5; D is uncertain. The CDR3 length is 16 residues. V was pared by 6 bases and J by 1 base, with 18 bases between. CDR1 LGHNA and CDR2 YSLEER come from the germline V gene. Here the CDR3 reads CASSRVTYSAQETQYF. The CDR3 DNA is TGCGCCAGCAGTCGCGTTACCTATTCGGCCCAAGAGACCCAGTACTTC.

V and J are TRBV29-1 and TRBJ2-1, with 14 bases lining up with TRBD2. Germline trimming cut 7 bases from V and 4 bases from J; bases unmatched to any gene: 6. Germline V gene lookup returns CDR1 SQVTM and CDR2 ANQGSEA. This CDR3 has 15 amino acids. Here the CDR3 DNA reads TGCAGCGCCCCGACTAGCGGGAGGGTTTACAATGAGCAGTTCTTC. This translates into CSAPTSGRVYNEQFF.

The chain has TRBV18 and TRBJ2-7; D may be TRBD1 (5 bases). The CDR3 consists of 15 residues. V lost 2 bases and J 6 bases, leaving 17 bases between the germline ends. The germline V gene encodes CDR1 KGHSH and CDR2 LQKENI. The CDR3 is CASSPMPPGLGEQYF. The CDR3 DNA reads TGTGCCAGCTCACCAATGCCGCCAGGGCTCGGCGAGCAGTACTTC.

This clone was seen a single time. The chain employs TRBV5-6 and TRBJ2-7, with TRBD1 as a possible D gene (5 bases). Germline CDR1 and CDR2: SGHDT and YYEEEE. V was pared by 1 base and J by 1 base, with 9 bases between. This CDR3 comprises 14 residues. CDR3 residues: CASSLLDTSYEQYF. The CDR3 region has the DNA TGTGCCAGCAGCTTGTTGGACACGTCCTACGAGCAGTACTTC.

The V call is TRBV7-2, the J call TRBJ2-1; possibly TRBD2 for D (6 bases). The CDR3 extends over 14 amino acids. V lost 6 bases, J lost 6 bases, and 15 bases lay in between. Germline V CDR1 and CDR2: SGHTA, FQGNSA. This chain's CDR3 is CASRPGLYVNEQFF. The CDR3 DNA reads as TGTGCCAGCAGACCCGGACTATACGTCAATGAGCAGTTCTTC. The full variable domain, in which reference TRBV7-2 and TRBJ2-1 provide the parts outside the CDR3, is GAGVSQSPSNKVTEKGKDVELRCDPISGHTALYWYRQSLGQGLEFLIYFQGNSAPDKSGLPSDRFSAERTGGSVSTLTIQRTQQEDSAVYLCASRPGLYVNEQFFGPGTRLTVL.

The V and J genes are TRBV25-1 and TRBJ1-3; possibly TRBD1 for D (6 bases). The CDR3 sequence is 15 residues long. Trimming left V 7 bases short and J 2 bases short, with 15 bases between. Germline CDR1 is MGHDK and CDR2 is SYGVNS. The CDR3 protein is CASMEQGGTGNTIYF. The CDR3 nucleotides are TGTGCCAGCATGGAACAGGGAGGAACTGGAAACACCATATATTTT.

This clone occurred once. In nucleotides, the CDR3 is TGTGCCAGCAGTTTAACAGGAGAGACCGGGGAGCTGTTTTTT. Its translation is CASSLTGETGELFF. This chain links TRBV28 with TRBJ2-2, with TRBD1 as a possible D gene (5 bases). Trimming removed 2 bases at V and 5 bases at J, with 9 bases between. The CDR3 totals 14 residues. CDR1 is MDHEN and CDR2 is SYDVKM in the germline V gene.

This rearrangement joins TRBV7-2 to TRBJ2-7; the match to TRBD1 covers 8 bases. Germline loops: CDR1 SGHTA, CDR2 FQGNSA. The trim removed 5 bases at V and 12 bases at J, leaving 15 bases unmatched. The CDR3 covers 14 residues. This CDR3 is CASSGGGTGSPGYF. In nucleotides, the CDR3 is TGTGCCAGCAGCGGTGGGGGGACAGGCTCACCAGGGTACTTC.

This clone occurred once. The chain uses TRBV9 and TRBJ1-2; 8 bases line up with TRBD1. The germline CDR1 and CDR2 sequences are SGDLS and YYNGEE. V was pared by 0 bases and J by 3 bases, with 4 bases of the junction left unmatched. CDR3 length equals 15 residues. The CDR3 protein is CASSVVPGGDYGYTF. In DNA, the CDR3 is TGTGCCAGCAGCGTAGTACCAGGGGGCGACTATGGCTACACCTTC. Together with reference TRBV9 and TRBJ1-2, the CDR3 gives the full variable domain: DSGVTQTPKHLITATGQRVTLRCSPRSGDLSVYWYQQSLDQGLQFLIQYYNGEERAKGNILERFSAQQFPDLHSELNLSSLELGDSALYFCASSVVPGGDYGYTFGSGTRLTVV.

This clone was seen a few times. This chain joins TRBV28 and TRBJ1-4; D is ambiguous. Germline V CDR1 and CDR2: MDHEN, SYDVKM. This CDR3 is built from 16 residues. The germline V and J ends were trimmed by 5 bases and 2 bases, with 15 bases remaining between them. The CDR3 spells CASSPLLTRTNEKLFF. The DNA for the CDR3 is TGTGCCAGCAGTCCCCTACTCACAAGGACTAATGAAAAACTGTTTTTT.

This sequence joins TRBV19 and TRBJ1-4, with D maybe TRBD1 (5 bases). Germline V gene lookup returns CDR1 LNHDA and CDR2 SQIVND (reference sequence). The CDR3 has 15 residues. Between the trimmed V and J ends, which lost 11 bases and 3 bases, there was a span of 19 bases. The CDR3 loop reads CASSGWGSPNEKLFF. The CDR3 region has the DNA TGTGCCTCCTCGGGGTGGGGCAGCCCTAATGAAAAACTGTTTTTT.

The chain has TRBV2 and TRBJ2-3; D is undetermined. CDR1 SNHLY and CDR2 FYNNEI come from the germline V gene. The CDR3 length is 12 residues. The V end was cut by 8 bases, the J end by 6 bases, with 12 bases between. The CDR3 loop is CASPGRVDTQYF. In nucleotides, the CDR3 is TGTGCCAGCCCCGGAAGGGTTGATACGCAGTATTTT. Full variable domain (outside the CDR3, taken from reference TRBV2 and TRBJ2-3): EPEVTQTPSHQVTQMGQEVILRCVPISNHLYFYWYRQILGQKVEFLVSFYNNEISEKSEIFDDQFSVERPDGSNFTLKIRSTKLEDSAMYFCASPGRVDTQYFGPGTRLTVL.

The chain has TRBV19 and TRBJ2-7; D remains unclear. This CDR3 has 13 amino acids. CDR1 LNHDA and CDR2 SQIVND come from the germline V gene (reference sequence). V was clipped by 5 bases and J by 6 bases, with 14 bases between them. CDR3 in DNA: TGTGCCAGTAGTCGGGTTCCTCTCTCCGAGCAGTACTTC. Its protein product is CASSRVPLSEQYF.

The CDR3 DNA reads TGTGCCAGTAAGGGATGGGGCGGGAGGGCCCCCTACAATGAGCAGTTCTTC. Amino acids: CASKGWGGRAPYNEQFF. The J gene is TRBJ2-1, the V gene TRBV19, with 9 bases matching TRBD2. This CDR3 is 17 amino acids long. Germline assignment: CDR1 LNHDA and CDR2 SQIVND (reference sequence). After removal of 7 bases from V and 2 bases from J, the junction contained 12 bases not matched to a gene.

The chain recombines TRBV27 with TRBJ2-5, with 9 bases identical to TRBD2. Trimming removed 6 bases from V and 6 bases from J; junction bases left unmatched: 14. Germline V lookup: CDR1 MNHEY, CDR2 SMNVEV (reference sequence). The CDR3 runs to 16 residues. The CDR3 DNA reads as TGTGCCAGCAGCCCTTGGGGGCGGGAGGGCCTGAAGACCCAGTACTTC. The encoded protein is CASSPWGREGLKTQYF.

As concerns this clone: Other DNA sequences in the same sample also yield this CDR3. V gene TRBV28 combines with J gene TRBJ1-5, with TRBD1 identical over 9 bases. CDR3 length: 13 residues. J was trimmed by 4 bases and V by 5 bases; bases with no gene match: 0. Germline values: CDR1 MDHEN, CDR2 SYDVKM. CDR3: CASSGQGNQPQHF. The DNA for the CDR3 is TGTGCCAGCAGTGGACAGGGGAATCAGCCCCAGCATTTT.

This clone was observed a single time. The chain has TRBV14 and TRBJ2-1, with D unclear. CDR3 size: 15 residues. V lost 5 bases to trimming and J lost 0 bases, with 11 bases between them. The germline V gene encodes CDR1 SGHDN and CDR2 FVKESK. The CDR3 loop reads CASSSGLSSYNEQFF. Written as DNA, the CDR3 is TGTGCCAGCAGCTCCGGGCTGAGCTCCTACAATGAGCAGTTCTTC.